The rows below give T cell receptor beta chains drawn from one sample of a study of OX40 agonist ivuxolimab in advanced cancers. Profiled with immunoSEQ multiplex PCR; TCRdb holds only in-frame clones, not every one. The top ten hold 3% to 5% of the sample, which has fewer than 65,000 clones, over 70% seen once. The sample in question was CD4+ or CD8+ T cells sorted from blood, obtained in a trial of the OX40 agonist ivuxolimab. These receptors all stem from an adult with an advanced solid tumor such as melanoma, head and neck, liver or kidney cancer. The CDR3 runs from the conserved cysteine through the conserved F or W. D genes are given only for firm matches. The size field is filled for only some rows; it gives once, few, many or a size class.

>NA|TRBV7-9|17|NA|TRBJ2-2
TGTGCCAGCAGCTTCATAGTTAGCGACTGGAACACCGGGGAGCTGTTTTTT
CASSFIVSDWNTGELFF
>TRBD1|TRBV19|15|NA|TRBJ1-1
TGTGCCAGTAGCCTACGACAGGGGAAGGGCACTGAAGCTTTCTTT
CASSLRQGKGTEAFF
>NA|TRBV5-1|16|few|TRBJ2-3
TGCGCCAGCAGCTCCCTTGGGCGGGCCCCGACGAATACGCAGTATTTT
CASSSLGRAPTNTQYF
>NA|TRBV27|14|NA|TRBJ2-5
TGTGCCAGCAGTTTGACTGGACTCCAAGAGACCCAGTACTTC
CASSLTGLQETQYF
>NA|TRBV6-5|12|NA|TRBJ2-7
TGTGCCAGCATATCCAGGAACTACGAGCAGTACTTC
CASISRNYEQYF
>NA|TRBV23-1|15|NA|TRBJ2-1
TGCGCCAGCAGTCACCAAACCACGTATAGGAATGAGCAGTTCTTC
CASSHQTTYRNEQFF
>NA|TRBV1|18|NA|TRBJ1-1
TGCACCAGCAGCCTCCAGGAGGACAGGGGACCCATGAACACTGAAGCTTTCTTT
CTSSLQEDRGPMNTEAFF
>TRBD2|TRBV4-1|18|NA|TRBJ2-2
TGCGCCAGCAGCCAAGATCGGGAGGAGGGGACGAACACCGGGGAGCTGTTTTTT
CASSQDREEGTNTGELFF
>NA|TRBV11-1|15|NA|TRBJ2-2
TGTGCCAGCAGCTCGAGGGTGGGGAACACCGGGGAGCTGTTTTTT
CASSSRVGNTGELFF
>NA|TRBV14|12|once|TRBJ2-7
TGTGCCAGCAGCCAACGGCCTTACGAGCAGTACTTC
CASSQRPYEQYF
>NA|TRBV5-1|13|few|TRBJ2-5
TGCGCCAGCAGCTTCGGACCACAAGAGACCCAGTACTTC
CASSFGPQETQYF
>NA|TRBV7-2|14|NA|TRBJ2-5
TGTGCCAGCAGCTTCGCCGGGACTCAAGAGACCCAGTACTTC
CASSFAGTQETQYF
>TRBD1|TRBV27|14|NA|TRBJ1-2
TGTGCCAGCAGTTTGGGCAGGGGGCAGGATGGCTACACCTTC
CASSLGRGQDGYTF
>NA|TRBV5-1|14|once|TRBJ1-4
TGCGCCAGCAGCTTCAGGGGCTTGGGTGAAAAACTGTTTTTT
CASSFRGLGEKLFF
>NA|TRBV7-9|13|few|TRBJ1-1
TGTGCCAGCAGCGCAGGGGACGGCACTGAAGCTTTCTTT
CASSAGDGTEAFF
>TRBD1|TRBV25-1|17|NA|TRBJ1-1
TGTGCCAGCAGTGCACGGACAGGGATGTTGGGAGGCACTGAAGCTTTCTTT
CASSARTGMLGGTEAFF
>NA|TRBV2|12|few|TRBJ1-1
TGTGCCAGTGGAGAGGGGGACACTGAAGCTTTCTTT
CASGEGDTEAFF
>NA|TRBV6-1|14|NA|TRBJ2-1
TGTGCCAGCAGTCAGACAGGATACAGTAATGAGCAGTTCTTC
CASSQTGYSNEQFF
>TRBD2|TRBV6-5|15|NA|TRBJ2-7
TGTGCCAGCAGTCTACTAGCGGGAGACTCCTACGAGCAGTACTTC
CASSLLAGDSYEQYF
>NA|TRBV18|13|NA|TRBJ1-5
TGTGCCAGCTCCCGGGACATCAATCAGCCCCAGCATTTT
CASSRDINQPQHF
>NA|TRBV4-1|16|NA|TRBJ1-5
TGCGCCAGCAGCCCCGCGGGAACAGGGTACAATCAGCCCCAGCATTTT
CASSPAGTGYNQPQHF
>NA|TRBV5-4|17|once|TRBJ2-3
TGTGCCAGCAGCGAGGGCTATATCCGTAGTTCCACAGATACGCAGTATTTT
CASSEGYIRSSTDTQYF
>NA|TRBV7-2|15|NA|TRBJ2-1
TGTGCCAGCAGCTGGGAGGCTCGAGTCCAGAATGAGCAGTTCTTC
CASSWEARVQNEQFF
>NA|TRBV5-1|16|NA|TRBJ2-1
TGCGCCAGCAGCTTGGGAACAGGGATGACCTACAATGAGCAGTTCTTC
CASSLGTGMTYNEQFF
>TRBD1|TRBV7-6|15|NA|TRBJ2-1
TGTGCCAGCAGCCGTTCCGGGACAGGGTACAATGAGCAGTTCTTC
CASSRSGTGYNEQFF
>NA|TRBV9|15|NA|TRBJ2-2
TGTGCCAGCAGCGTATTGCGGGACCACACCGGGGAGCTGTTTTTT
CASSVLRDHTGELFF
>NA|TRBV14|13|NA|TRBJ1-1
TGTGCCAGCAGCCGGGACATTTACACTGAAGCTTTCTTT
CASSRDIYTEAFF
>TRBD2|TRBV7-3|15|NA|TRBJ2-3
TGTGCCAGCAGCTTAAGACGGGAGGACGACGATACGCAGTATTTT
CASSLRREDDDTQYF
>NA|TRBV28|13|NA|TRBJ2-2
TGTGCCAGCGGTTTACCTTGGACCGGGGAGCTGTTTTTT
CASGLPWTGELFF
>NA|TRBV29-1|9|few|TRBJ1-1
TGCAGCGCTGACACTGAAGCTTTCTTT
CSADTEAFF
>NA|TRBV28|18|NA|TRBJ2-3
TGTGCCAGCAGTTCCCCATGGACTGGGAGAACTAGCACAGATACGCAGTATTTT
CASSSPWTGRTSTDTQYF
>NA|TRBV5-1|15|NA|TRBJ2-1
TGCGCCAGCAGCTCTGGGGACTTCCTCTACAATGAGCAGTTCTTC
CASSSGDFLYNEQFF
>NA|TRBV7-2|14|NA|TRBJ1-1
TGTGCCAGCACTCCTGCTTGGGCTGACACTGAAGCTTTCTTT
CASTPAWADTEAFF
>NA|TRBV19|17|NA|TRBJ2-5
TGTGCCAGTAGTATAGGGAACCTGGGGCTCATCCAAGAGACCCAGTACTTC
CASSIGNLGLIQETQYF
>TRBD2|TRBV5-1|16|NA|TRBJ2-1
TGCGCCAGCAGCTGGGTAGCGGGGGGATCCTACAATGAGCAGTTCTTC
CASSWVAGGSYNEQFF
>NA|TRBV6-5|13|NA|TRBJ1-2
TGTGCCAGCAGCGAGGCAGGGAAAAACGGCTACACCTTC
CASSEAGKNGYTF
>NA|TRBV4-3|16|NA|TRBJ2-3
TGCGCCAGCAGCCAAGAAAGGAGGGGATCCACAGATACGCAGTATTTT
CASSQERRGSTDTQYF
>NA|TRBV27|15|NA|TRBJ1-1
TGTGCCAGCAGACCGGAAGGGGCCGCCATCGCTGAAGCTTTCTTT
CASRPEGAAIAEAFF
>NA|TRBV30|14|NA|TRBJ1-5
TGTGCCTGGAGTGTAGTAAACTCAAATCAGCCCCAGCATTTT
CAWSVVNSNQPQHF
>NA|TRBV25-1|15|NA|TRBJ2-3
TGTGCCAGCAGTTCGACCTGGCCTAAGGGGGATACGCAGTATTTT
CASSSTWPKGDTQYF
>NA|TRBV11-2|16|NA|TRBJ2-7
TGTGCCAGCAGCTTAGTGGGGGGGGCCCAGAGATACGAGCAGTACTTC
CASSLVGGAQRYEQYF
>NA|TRBV28|12|NA|TRBJ1-5
TGTGCCAGCAGTTTAGGGTATCAGCCCCAGCATTTT
CASSLGYQPQHF
>TRBD1|TRBV11-3|13|NA|TRBJ2-5
TGTGCCAGCAGCTCCAGGGGGTGGGAGACCCAGCACTTC
CASSSRGWETQHF
>NA|TRBV29-1|14|NA|TRBJ2-1
TGCAGCGTTGCCTACGGACTCTTCTTGAGGGAGCAGTTCTTC
CSVAYGLFLREQFF
>NA|TRBV7-7|15|NA|TRBJ2-2
TGTGCCAGCAGCCCACCAGGGGCGAACTCCGGGGAGCTGTTTTTT
CASSPPGANSGELFF
>NA|TRBV4-3|17|NA|TRBJ2-7
TGCGCCAGCAGCCAAGAATTGGTTCCAAGAGATACCTACGAGCAGTACTTC
CASSQELVPRDTYEQYF
>NA|TRBV5-1|16|NA|TRBJ2-7
TGCGCCAGCAGCTTGGCTGGGACATCGGGTATCTACGAGCAGTACTTC
CASSLAGTSGIYEQYF